This T cell receptor (beta chain) was identified in a study of T cell responses to AZD1222 COVID-19 vaccine. The overall study: Pooling was applied to second doses at about 4 or about 12 weeks. Study results and limitations: At study baseline, merely roughly 6 AZD1222 recipients were seropositive. Regions 160-218 and 743-854 dominated among vaccine-associated CD4 TCRs spanning spike. Nearly half of unique spike-specific TCRs reportedly avoided B.1.351 and B.1.1.7 mutated regions.

Trimming took off 5 bases at V and 2 bases at J, with 21 bases between the two ends. The CDR3 consists of 17 residues. Per the germline V gene, CDR1 is SGHAT and CDR2 is FQNNGV. Only in-frame clones appear in the TCRdb table, and some are missing; sequencing was by immunoSEQ multiplex PCR. The data hold 100,000 to 110,000 clones, with 80% to 90% observed a single time. Details on this clone: The target antigen is unknown.

This TCR was sampled from an adult in good health. The V call is TRBV11-2, the J call TRBJ1-2; D uncertain. This sample comprised peripheral blood, obtained on day 0 of AZD1222 vaccination. This chain's CDR3 is CASSASGKPSSNYGYTF. The CDR3 bases are TGTGCCAGCAGCGCCTCCGGGAAACCTAGTTCAAACTATGGCTACACCTTC.